The text below deals with one TCR beta chain. Only in-frame clones appear in the TCRdb table, and some are missing; sequencing was by immunoSEQ multiplex PCR. The repertoire consists of some 2 million clones, with approximately 94% occurring once and the leading ten covering 0.9% to 1.4%. The sample belongs to a study of shared clonotypes between healthy human individuals. Selected positively for CCR7 and CD45RO-negative, naive CD8 cells excluded terminally differentiated effector memory CD45RA+ cells. Germline V gene sequence: CDR1 SGHDN, CDR2 FVKESK. The length of the CDR3 is 17 residues. The J segment lost 3 bases and the V segment lost 4 bases, leaving 9 bases of the junction unmatched.

The genes are TRBV14 and TRBJ2-2, with 9 bases aligning to TRBD2. Sequenced material: naive CD8+ T cells sorted from blood. The sequence was collected from a man in his late teens or twenties in good health. CDR3 sequence: CASSPYRLAGYTGELFF. CDR3 DNA: TGTGCCAGCAGCCCTTACAGGCTAGCGGGATACACCGGGGAGCTGTTTTTT.